This T cell receptor (beta chain) was obtained from a study of chemoradiotherapy in HPV16-positive cancers. As for the study in general: Functional T-cell assays on two HPV16-positive patients' cells defined candidate HPV-specific clones and common TCR motifs.

Regarding the study as a whole: During treatment, candidate HPV-specific clones and E7-related motifs expanded in tumor.

Worth noting for this clone: Its matching antigen is unknown.

Assay: immunoSEQ multiplex PCR; the TCRdb copy retains only in-frame clones and omits some. This sample has around 1,500 clones, with approximately 83% found just once. This clonotype was sampled from a human donor with HPV-associated anogenital cancer. Sequencing used tumor tissue, obtained from a patient who underwent chemoradiotherapy.

The CDR3 sequence: CASSQEGQGSYGYTF. The DNA for the CDR3 is TGTGCCAGCAGCCAAGAGGGCCAGGGATCCTATGGCTACACCTTC. The rearrangement uses TRBV16 and TRBJ1-2, with D possibly matching TRBD1 (5 bases). The V and J ends lost 2 bases and 4 bases respectively, with 14 bases between them. The CDR3 has 15 amino acids. Germline values: CDR1 KGHSY, CDR2 FQNENV.